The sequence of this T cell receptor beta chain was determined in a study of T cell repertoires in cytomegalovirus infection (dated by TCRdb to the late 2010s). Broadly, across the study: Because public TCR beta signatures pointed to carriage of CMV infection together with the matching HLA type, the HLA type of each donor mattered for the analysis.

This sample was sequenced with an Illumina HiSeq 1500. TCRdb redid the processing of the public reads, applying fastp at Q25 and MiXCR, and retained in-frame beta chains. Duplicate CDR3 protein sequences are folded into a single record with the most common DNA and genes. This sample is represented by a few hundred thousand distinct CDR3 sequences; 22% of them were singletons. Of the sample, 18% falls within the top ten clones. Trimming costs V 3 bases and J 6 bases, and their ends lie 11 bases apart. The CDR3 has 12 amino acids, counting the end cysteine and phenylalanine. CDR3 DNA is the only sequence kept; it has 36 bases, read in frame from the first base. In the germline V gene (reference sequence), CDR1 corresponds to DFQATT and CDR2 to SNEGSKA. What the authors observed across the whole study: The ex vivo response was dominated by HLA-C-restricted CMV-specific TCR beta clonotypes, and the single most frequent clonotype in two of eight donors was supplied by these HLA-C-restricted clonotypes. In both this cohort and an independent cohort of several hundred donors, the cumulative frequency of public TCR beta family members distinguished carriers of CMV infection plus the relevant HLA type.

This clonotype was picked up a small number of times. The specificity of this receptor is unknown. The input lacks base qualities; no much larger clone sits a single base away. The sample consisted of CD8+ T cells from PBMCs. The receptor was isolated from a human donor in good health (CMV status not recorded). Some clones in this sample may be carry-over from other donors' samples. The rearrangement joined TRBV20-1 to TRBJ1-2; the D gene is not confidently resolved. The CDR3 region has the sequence CSARPSADGYTF. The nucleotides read TGCAGTGCTAGGCCATCTGCCGATGGCTACACCTTC.